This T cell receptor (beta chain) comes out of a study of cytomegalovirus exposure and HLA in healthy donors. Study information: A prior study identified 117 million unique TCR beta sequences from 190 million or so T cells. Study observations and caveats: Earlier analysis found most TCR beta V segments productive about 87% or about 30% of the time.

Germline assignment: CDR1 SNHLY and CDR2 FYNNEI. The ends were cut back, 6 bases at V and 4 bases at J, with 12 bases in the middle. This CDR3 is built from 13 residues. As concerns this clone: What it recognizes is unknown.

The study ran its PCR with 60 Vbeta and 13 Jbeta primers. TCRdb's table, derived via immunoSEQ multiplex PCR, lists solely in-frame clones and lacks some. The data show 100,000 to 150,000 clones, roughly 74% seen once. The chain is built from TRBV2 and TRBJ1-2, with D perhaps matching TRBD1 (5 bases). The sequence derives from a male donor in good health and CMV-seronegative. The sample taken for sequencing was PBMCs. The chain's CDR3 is CASRGGVTYGYTF. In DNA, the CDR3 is TGTGCCAGCAGGGGGGGGGTTACCTATGGCTACACCTTC.